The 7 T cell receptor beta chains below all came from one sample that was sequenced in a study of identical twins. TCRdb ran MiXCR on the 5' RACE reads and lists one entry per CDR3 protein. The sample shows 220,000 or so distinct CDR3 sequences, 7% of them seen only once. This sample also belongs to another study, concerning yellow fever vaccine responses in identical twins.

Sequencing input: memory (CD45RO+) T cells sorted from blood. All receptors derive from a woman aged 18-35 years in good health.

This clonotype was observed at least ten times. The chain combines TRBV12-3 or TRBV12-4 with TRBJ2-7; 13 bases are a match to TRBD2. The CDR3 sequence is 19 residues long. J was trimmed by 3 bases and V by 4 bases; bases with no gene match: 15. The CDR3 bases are TGTGCCAGCAGTTCATTCCCCGGGACTAGCGGGACTGTAGGCTACGAGCAGTACTTC. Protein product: CASSSFPGTSGTVGYEQYF.

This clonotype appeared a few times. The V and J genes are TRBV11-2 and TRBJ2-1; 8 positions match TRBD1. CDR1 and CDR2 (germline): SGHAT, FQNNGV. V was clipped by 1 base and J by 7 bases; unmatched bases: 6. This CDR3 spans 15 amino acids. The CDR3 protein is CASSLGSQGANEQFF. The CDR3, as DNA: TGTGCCAGCAGCTTAGGAAGCCAGGGGGCTAATGAGCAGTTCTTC. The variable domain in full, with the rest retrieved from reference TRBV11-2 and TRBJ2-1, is EAGVAQSPRYKIIEKRQSVAFWCNPISGHATLYWYQQILGQGPKLLIQFQNNGVVDDSQLPKDRFSAERLKGVDSTLKIQPAKLEDSAVYLCASSLGSQGANEQFFGPGTRLTVL.

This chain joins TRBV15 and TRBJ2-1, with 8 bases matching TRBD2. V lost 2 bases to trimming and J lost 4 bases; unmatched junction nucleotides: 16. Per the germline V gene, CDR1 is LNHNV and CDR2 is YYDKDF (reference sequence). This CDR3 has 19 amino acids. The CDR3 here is CATSRSRTSRRATYNEQFF. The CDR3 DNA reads TGTGCCACCAGCAGATCCAGGACTAGCAGGAGGGCTACGTACAATGAGCAGTTCTTC.

For the CDR3, the DNA is TGTGCCAGCAGTTTCCCCGCTAGCGGGGGGAGGAATGAGCAGTTCTTC. Protein sequence: CASSFPASGGRNEQFF. This chain connects TRBV12-3 or TRBV12-4 to TRBJ2-1, with TRBD2 identical over 11 bases. The CDR3 is made up of 16 amino acids. With 3 bases clipped from V and 7 bases from J, the junction kept 8 bases outside the gene matches.

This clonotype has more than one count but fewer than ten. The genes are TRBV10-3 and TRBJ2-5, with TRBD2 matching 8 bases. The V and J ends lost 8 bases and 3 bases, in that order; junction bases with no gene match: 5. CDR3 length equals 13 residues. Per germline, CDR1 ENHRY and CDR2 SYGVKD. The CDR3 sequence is CAIAGLVKETQYF. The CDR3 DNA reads TGTGCCATCGCGGGACTAGTAAAAGAGACCCAGTACTTC.

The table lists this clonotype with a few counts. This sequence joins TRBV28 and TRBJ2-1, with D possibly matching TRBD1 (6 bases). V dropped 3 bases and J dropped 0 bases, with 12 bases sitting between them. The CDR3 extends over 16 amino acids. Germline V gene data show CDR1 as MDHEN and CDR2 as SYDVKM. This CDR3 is CASSFSGQLSYNEQFF. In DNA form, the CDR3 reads TGTGCCAGCAGTTTCTCGGGACAACTCTCCTACAATGAGCAGTTCTTC.

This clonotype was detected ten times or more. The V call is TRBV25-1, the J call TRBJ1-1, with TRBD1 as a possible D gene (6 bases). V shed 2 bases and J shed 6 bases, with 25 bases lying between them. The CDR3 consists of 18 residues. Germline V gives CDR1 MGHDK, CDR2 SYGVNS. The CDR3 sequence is CASSEHPRPGAVASEAFF. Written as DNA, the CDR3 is TGTGCCAGCAGTGAACATCCCAGGCCGGGGGCGGTTGCGTCTGAAGCTTTCTTT.